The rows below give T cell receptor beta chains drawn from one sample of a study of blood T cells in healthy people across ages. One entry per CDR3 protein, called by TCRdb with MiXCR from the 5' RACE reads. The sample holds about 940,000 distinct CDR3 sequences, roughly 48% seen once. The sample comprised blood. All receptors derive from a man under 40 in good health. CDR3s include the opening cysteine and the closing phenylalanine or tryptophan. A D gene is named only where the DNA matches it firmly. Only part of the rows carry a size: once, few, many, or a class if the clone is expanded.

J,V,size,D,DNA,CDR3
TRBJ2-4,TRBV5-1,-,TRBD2,TGCGCCAGCAGCCCGGGACTAGAGATCGTTCAGTACTTC,CASSPGLEIVQYF
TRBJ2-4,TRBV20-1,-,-,TGCAGTGCTCAGATTATACAGGACGCCCGGTCTGCCAAAAACATTCAGTACTTC,CSAQIIQDARSAKNIQYF
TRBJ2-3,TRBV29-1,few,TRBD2,TGCAGCGTTGATTTAGCGGGGGGCGCAGATACGCAGTATTTT,CSVDLAGGADTQYF
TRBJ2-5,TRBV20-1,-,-,TGCAGTGCTAGAGATGGGGGCAAAGAGACCCAGTACTTC,CSARDGGKETQYF
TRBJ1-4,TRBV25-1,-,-,TGTGCCAGCAGTGGATTAAAAACAGCAACTAATGAAAAACTGTTTTTT,CASSGLKTATNEKLFF
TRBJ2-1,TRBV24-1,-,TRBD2,TGTGCCACTCGATCCAGCGGGAAGGGAAAAAATGAGCAGTTCTTC,CATRSSGKGKNEQFF
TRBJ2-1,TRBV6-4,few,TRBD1,TGTGCCAGCAGTCCCCTACAGGGGGCCTTGGCTCTCAATGAGCAGTTCTTC,CASSPLQGALALNEQFF
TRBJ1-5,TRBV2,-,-,TGTGCCAGCAGTGAACAAGGGACCAGCAATCAGCCCCAGCATTTT,CASSEQGTSNQPQHF
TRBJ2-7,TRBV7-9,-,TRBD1,TGTGCCAGCACTAAAGACCCCCAGGGGGTTTCCTACGAGCAGTACTTC,CASTKDPQGVSYEQYF
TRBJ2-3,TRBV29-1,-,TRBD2,TGCAGCGTTGGGGACGGGGGGGATACGCAGTATTTT,CSVGDGGDTQYF
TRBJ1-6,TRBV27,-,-,TGCGCCAGCAGTTTGCGGGGGCTACCCCAGGTTGCACCCCTCCACTTT,CASSLRGLPQVAPLHF
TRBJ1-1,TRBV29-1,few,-,TGCAGCGGTACGACAGGCGGGAACACTGAAGCTTTCTTT,CSGTTGGNTEAFF
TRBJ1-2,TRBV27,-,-,TGTGCCAGCAGTAGCTATCTGCAGGGAGGAGATGGCTACACCTTC,CASSSYLQGGDGYTF
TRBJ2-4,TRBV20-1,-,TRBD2,TGCTCACGCCGTGGGCCCGCCGGGAGGAACATTCAGTACTTC,CSRRGPAGRNIQYF
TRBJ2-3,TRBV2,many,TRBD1,TGTGCCAGCATCTTCGGACAGGGGCTTTTGACAGATACGCAGTATTTT,CASIFGQGLLTDTQYF
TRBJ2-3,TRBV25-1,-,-,TGTGCCAGCAGTGCTGGGGAGACAGATACGCAGTATTTT,CASSAGETDTQYF
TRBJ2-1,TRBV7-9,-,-,TGTGCCAGCAGCTTAGACGCCGTCGAGCAGTTCTTC,CASSLDAVEQFF
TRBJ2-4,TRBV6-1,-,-,TGTGCCAGCATCCAAGGGGGGACCGAGTACTTC,CASIQGGTEYF
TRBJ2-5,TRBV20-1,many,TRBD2,TGCAGTGCCCGGGGACTAGCGCAACAAGAGACCCAGTACTTC,CSARGLAQQETQYF
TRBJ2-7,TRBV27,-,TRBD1,TGTGCCAGCAGACAGGACAGGGGTACCTACGAGCAGTACTTC,CASRQDRGTYEQYF
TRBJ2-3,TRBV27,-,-,TGTGCCAGCAGTCCCCTCCTGGAGCAAGATACGCAGTATTTT,CASSPLLEQDTQYF
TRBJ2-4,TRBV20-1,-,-,TGCAGTGCTAGAACTCCTCTAGGGCGGGTCCCTCCCCTACTAGCCAAAAACATTCAGTACTTC,CSARTPLGRVPPLLAKNIQYF
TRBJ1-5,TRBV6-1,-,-,TGTGCCAGCACCTTACAGGGTAATCAGCCCCAGCATTTT,CASTLQGNQPQHF
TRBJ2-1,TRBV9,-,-,TGTGCCAGCAGCGTATATGGGGCCACGTCCTACAATGAGCAGTTCTTC,CASSVYGATSYNEQFF
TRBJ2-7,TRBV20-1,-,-,TGCAGTGCTTATCAGGGGGGAGCCTACGAGCAGTACTTC,CSAYQGGAYEQYF
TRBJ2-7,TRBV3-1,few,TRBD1,TGTGCCAGCAGCCAAGTGCGGACAGGGATGGGCGAGCAGTACTTC,CASSQVRTGMGEQYF
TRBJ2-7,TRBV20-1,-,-,TGCAGTGCTAGAGATAACCGGGGGCTGTCCTACGAGCAGTACTTC,CSARDNRGLSYEQYF
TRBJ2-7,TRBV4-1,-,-,TGCGCCAGCAGCCAAAGTATAAATTCCCTCTACGAGCAGTACTTC,CASSQSINSLYEQYF
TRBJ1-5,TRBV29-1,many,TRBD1,TGCAGCGTTGCCGGGACAGGGGCCACTCAGCCCCAGCATTTT,CSVAGTGATQPQHF
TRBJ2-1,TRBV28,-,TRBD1,TGTGCCAGCAGTTTTTGGGGTAGGCAGGGGGACAATGAGCAGTTCTTC,CASSFWGRQGDNEQFF
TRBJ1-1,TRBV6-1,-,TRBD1,TGTGCCAGCAGCGGAAAAGGGACAGTACCCACTGAAGCTTTCTTT,CASSGKGTVPTEAFF